These 22 T cell receptor beta chains were sequenced from one sample in a study of OX40 agonist ivuxolimab in advanced cancers. Sequenced by immunoSEQ multiplex PCR; TCRdb stores in-frame clones only, minus some. The top ten clones hold 0.4% to 0.55% of a sample with roughly 70,000 clones, around 89% of them seen once. The sample was CD4+ or CD8+ T cells sorted from blood, taken in a trial of the OX40 agonist ivuxolimab. The receptors come from an adult with an advanced solid tumor such as melanoma, head and neck, liver or kidney cancer.

CDR3 region: CASSSRRGTEKVETQYF. The CDR3 nucleotides are TGTGCCAGCAGTAGCCGCCGCGGGACCGAAAAAGTGGAGACCCAGTACTTC. The chain combines TRBV2 with TRBJ2-5; D is perhaps TRBD2 (6 bases). CDR1 is SNHLY and CDR2 is FYNNEI in the germline V gene. The CDR3 is made up of 17 amino acids. The V end was cut by 5 bases, the J end by 5 bases, with 24 bases between.

This chain joins TRBV2 and TRBJ1-2; D is undetermined. V lost 3 bases and J 8 bases, leaving 7 bases between the germline ends. Germline CDR1 reads SNHLY; CDR2 reads FYNNEI. The CDR3 has 11 residues. CDR3 coding DNA: TGTGCCAGCAGTGATCCCCGAGGCTACACCTTC. This gives the protein CASSDPRGYTF.

This chain uses TRBV4-1 with TRBJ2-1, with TRBD2 identical over 9 bases. The V and J ends lost 0 bases and 7 bases, in that order; junction bases with no gene match: 7. From germline, CDR1 is MGHRA and CDR2 YSYEKL. The CDR3 has 16 residues. CDR3 in DNA: TGCGCCAGCAGCCAAGACTTAGCGGGAGCCCAAAATGAGCAGTTCTTC. Protein sequence: CASSQDLAGAQNEQFF.

The chain recombines TRBV5-1 with TRBJ2-3, with D tentatively TRBD1 (6 bases). The CDR3 loop spans 14 amino acids. Germline CDR1 SGHRS, CDR2 YFSETQ. Trimming pared 4 bases from V and 4 bases from J, leaving 13 bases between. CDR3 sequence: CASSPGTGPDTQYF. The CDR3 DNA follows: TGCGCCAGCAGCCCCGGTACAGGGCCAGATACGCAGTATTTT.

V and J are TRBV2 and TRBJ1-1; 7 nucleotides match TRBD1. This CDR3 is built from 14 residues. With 5 bases clipped from V and 1 base from J, the junction kept 4 bases outside the gene matches. From germline, CDR1 is SNHLY and CDR2 FYNNEI. The CDR3 loop is CASSMTGKNTEAFF. CDR3 nucleotides: TGTGCCAGCAGTATGACAGGGAAGAACACTGAAGCTTTCTTT.

The chain couples TRBV5-1 to TRBJ1-3, with D possibly being TRBD1 (5 bases). The germline gives CDR1 SGHRS, CDR2 YFSETQ. CDR3 length: 14 amino acids. Trimming stripped 4 bases from V and 0 bases from J, with 8 bases between. The CDR3 coding sequence is TGCGCCAGCAGCGACAGCTACTCTGGAAACACCATATATTTT. It specifies CASSDSYSGNTIYF.

The chain carries TRBV2 and TRBJ1-2; 8 bases fit TRBD1. The germline CDR1 and CDR2 sequences are SNHLY and FYNNEI. The junction had 4 bases not matched to a gene; V was cut back by 2 bases and J by 5 bases. CDR3 length equals 14 residues. DNA of the CDR3: TGTGCCAGCAGTGAACGAGGGACAGGTTATGGCTACACCTTC. This gives the protein CASSERGTGYGYTF.

The rearrangement uses TRBV2 and TRBJ1-5; D might be TRBD1 (5 bases). V lost 6 bases to trimming and J lost 7 bases, with 13 bases between them. This CDR3 is 13 amino acids long. The germline gives CDR1 SNHLY, CDR2 FYNNEI. The CDR3 spells CASSSPGNQPQHF. CDR3 DNA sequence: TGTGCCAGCAGCTCGCCAGGGAACCAGCCCCAGCATTTT.

In its sample, this clone was seen once. This chain joins TRBV9 and TRBJ1-4, with 9 positions matching TRBD1. Germline CDR1 is SGDLS and CDR2 is YYNGEE. J lost 8 bases, V lost 4 bases, and 9 bases had no gene match. This CDR3 spans 15 amino acids. The CDR3 coding sequence is TGTGCCAGCAGCCCAACCGGGACAGGGAGGGAAAAACTGTTTTTT. It translates to CASSPTGTGREKLFF.

V and J are TRBV7-2 and TRBJ2-5, with D maybe TRBD2 (6 bases). Germline values: CDR1 SGHTA, CDR2 FQGNSA. This CDR3 has 16 amino acids. Trimming stripped 0 bases from V and 7 bases from J, with 18 bases between. CDR3: CASSLAGRGTLGTQYF. The CDR3, as DNA: TGTGCCAGCAGCTTAGCGGGCCGGGGGACCCTGGGGACCCAGTACTTC.

The genes are TRBV5-1 and TRBJ2-7, with 8 bases that match TRBD2. The J segment lost 4 bases and the V segment lost 5 bases, leaving 14 bases of the junction unmatched. This CDR3 has 16 amino acids. Germline V lookup: CDR1 SGHRS, CDR2 YFSETQ. The CDR3 loop is CASSYSGGPISYEQYF. CDR3 DNA: TGCGCCAGCAGTTACTCGGGAGGGCCAATAAGTTACGAGCAGTACTTC.

The rearrangement uses TRBV5-3 and TRBJ2-4; D unresolved. TRBV5-3 is an open reading frame, and its role is uncertain. V was trimmed by 0 bases and J by 0 bases, leaving 16 bases between them. The CDR3 runs 18 residues. The CDR3 DNA follows: TGTGCCAGAAGCTTGGAACCTCCCGGCCTACTAGCCAAAAACATTCAGTACTTC. This encodes CARSLEPPGLLAKNIQYF.

A single count supports this clone. The chain recombines TRBV5-1 with TRBJ2-7; a possible D gene is TRBD1 (6 bases). The CDR3 consists of 15 residues. Germline lookup yields CDR1 SGHRS and CDR2 YFSETQ. Trimming shortened V by 4 bases and J by 0 bases, and 14 bases separated the two germline ends. The CDR3 is CASSATGISSYEQYF. CDR3 DNA sequence: TGCGCCAGCAGCGCTACAGGGATAAGCTCCTACGAGCAGTACTTC.

The chain is built from TRBV27 and TRBJ1-1, with a possible D match to TRBD1 (5 bases). V was pared by 4 bases and J by 1 base, with 13 bases between. The CDR3 is 15 residues long. Germline CDR1 is MNHEY and CDR2 is SMNVEV (reference sequence). The CDR3 loop is CASSSWGGKNTEAFF. CDR3 bases: TGTGCCAGCAGTTCCTGGGGCGGGAAGAACACTGAAGCTTTCTTT.

This clone appeared once. This chain uses TRBV18 with TRBJ2-5, with TRBD2 matching over 8 bases. The CDR3 consists of 17 residues. V shed 3 bases and J 4 bases; nucleotides not matched to a gene: 13. The germline V gene encodes CDR1 KGHSH and CDR2 LQKENI. The CDR3 bases are TGTGCCAGCTCACCGGGACCGAATCCGGGACTAGGAGAGACCCAGTACTTC. Translating it yields CASSPGPNPGLGETQYF. Looking up the rest from reference TRBV18 and TRBJ2-5 gives the full variable domain: NAGVMQNPRHLVRRRGQEARLRCSPMKGHSHVYWYRQLPEEGLKFMVYLQKENIIDESGMPKERFSAEFPKEGPSILRIQQVVRGDSAAYFCASSPGPNPGLGETQYFGPGTRLLVL.

The chain couples TRBV6-6 to TRBJ2-3; 7 bases agree with TRBD2. CDR3 size: 15 residues. Losses at the gene ends were 7 bases for V and 5 bases for J; bases not matched to a gene: 12. Looked up from germline, CDR1 is MNHNY and CDR2 is SVGAGI (reference sequence). The chain's CDR3 is CASTQSGNRGDTQYF. The CDR3 DNA is TGTGCCAGCACGCAGAGCGGGAATCGGGGAGATACGCAGTATTTT.

The rearrangement links TRBV6-6 to TRBJ2-7, with D hard to call. The CDR3 spans 11 residues. Trimming pared 7 bases from V and 3 bases from J, leaving 7 bases between. Germline V gene lookup returns CDR1 MNHNY and CDR2 SVGAGI (reference sequence). The CDR3 DNA sequence: TGTGCCAGCATGGGCGACTACGAGCAGTACTTC. It translates to CASMGDYEQYF.

This chain links TRBV6-6 with TRBJ2-6, with D possibly matching TRBD2 (5 bases). V gave up 0 bases and J gave up 2 bases, with 5 bases separating them. The germline V gene has CDR1 MNHNY and CDR2 SVGAGI (reference sequence). The CDR3 is made up of 15 amino acids. The DNA of the CDR3 is TGTGCCAGCAGTTACTCCGGGACTGGGGCCAACGTCCTGACTTTC. Encoded protein: CASSYSGTGANVLTF.

The V and J genes are TRBV11-2 and TRBJ2-1, with TRBD1 identical over 7 bases. The trim removed 5 bases at V and 9 bases at J, leaving 7 bases unmatched. In germline, CDR1 is SGHAT, CDR2 FQNNGV. CDR3 length equals 13 residues. The CDR3 reads CASSPLDRIEQFF. The CDR3 region has the DNA TGTGCCAGCAGCCCCCTGGACAGGATTGAGCAGTTCTTC.

This rearrangement joins TRBV30 to TRBJ2-1; weak D call: TRBD1 (5 bases). Germline V gives CDR1 GTSNPN, CDR2 SVGIG (reference sequence). Deletions cut 0 bases from V and 3 bases from J, with 12 bases between. This CDR3 contains 15 residues. The CDR3 spells CAWSVGQGNYNEQFF. The CDR3 nucleotides read TGTGCCTGGAGTGTAGGGCAGGGAAACTACAATGAGCAGTTCTTC.

This chain links TRBV28 with TRBJ2-7; D might be TRBD1 or TRBD2, each matching 5 bases. The CDR3 runs 15 residues. V dropped 3 bases and J dropped 2 bases, with 14 bases sitting between them. Germline values: CDR1 MDHEN, CDR2 SYDVKM. The CDR3 sequence is CASSFRPGRTYEQYF. CDR3 coding DNA: TGTGCCAGCAGTTTCCGTCCGGGACGTACCTACGAGCAGTACTTC.

The J gene is TRBJ2-7, the V gene TRBV5-4, with TRBD2 matching 7 bases. This CDR3 is 14 amino acids long. V lost 0 bases and J lost 2; bases outside the gene matches: 2. Germline-derived CDR1 and CDR2 are SGHNT and YYREEE (reference sequence). The CDR3 sequence: CASSLGGRAYEQYF. The CDR3 DNA sequence: TGTGCCAGCAGCTTGGGTGGGAGGGCCTACGAGCAGTACTTC.